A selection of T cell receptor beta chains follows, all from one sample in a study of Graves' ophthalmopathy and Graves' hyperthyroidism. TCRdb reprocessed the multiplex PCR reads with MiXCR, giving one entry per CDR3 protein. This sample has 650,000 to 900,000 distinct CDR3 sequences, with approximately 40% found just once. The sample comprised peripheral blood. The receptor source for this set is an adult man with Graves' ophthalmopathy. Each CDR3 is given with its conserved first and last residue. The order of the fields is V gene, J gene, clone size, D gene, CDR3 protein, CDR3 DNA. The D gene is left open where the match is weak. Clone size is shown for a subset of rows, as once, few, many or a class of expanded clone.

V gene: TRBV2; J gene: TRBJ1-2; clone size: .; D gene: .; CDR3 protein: CASSLGHLYGYTF; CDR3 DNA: TGTGCCAGCAGTTTAGGGCACCTCTATGGCTACACCTTC
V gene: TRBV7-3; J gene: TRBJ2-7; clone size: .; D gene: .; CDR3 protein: CASSIQGTGEQYF; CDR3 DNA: TGTGCCAGCAGCATACAGGGTACCGGGGAGCAGTACTTC
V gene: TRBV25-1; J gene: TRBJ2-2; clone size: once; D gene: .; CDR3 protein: CASVVDTGELFF; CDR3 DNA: TGTGCCAGCGTTGTGGACACCGGGGAGCTGTTTTTT
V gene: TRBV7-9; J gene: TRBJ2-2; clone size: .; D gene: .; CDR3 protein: CASSQVRGNTGELFF; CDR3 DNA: TGTGCCAGCAGCCAAGTACGGGGGAACACCGGGGAGCTGTTTTTT
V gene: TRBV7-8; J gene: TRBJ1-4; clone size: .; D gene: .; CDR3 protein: CASSRSGESEKLFF; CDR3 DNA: TGTGCCAGCAGCCGATCAGGGGAGAGTGAAAAACTGTTTTTT
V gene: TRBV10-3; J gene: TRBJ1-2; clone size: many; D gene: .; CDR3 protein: CAISEGRENANYGYTF; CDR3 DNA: TGTGCCATCAGTGAGGGCAGGGAAAATGCTAACTATGGCTACACCTTC
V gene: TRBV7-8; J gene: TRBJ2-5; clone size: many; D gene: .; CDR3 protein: CASSLDRTMETQYF; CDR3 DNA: TGTGCCAGCAGCTTAGACCGGACAATGGAGACCCAGTACTTC
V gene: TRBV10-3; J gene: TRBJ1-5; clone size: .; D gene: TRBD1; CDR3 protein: CASSPGTGGYSNQPQHF; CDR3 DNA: TGTGCCAGCAGTCCGGGGACAGGGGGCTACAGCAATCAGCCCCAGCATTTT
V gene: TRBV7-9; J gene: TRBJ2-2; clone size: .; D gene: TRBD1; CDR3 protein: CASSLYRGVSGELFF; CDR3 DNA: TGTGCCAGCAGCTTATACAGGGGCGTAAGCGGGGAGCTGTTTTTT
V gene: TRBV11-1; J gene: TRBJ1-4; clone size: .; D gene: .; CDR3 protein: CAWSVLGKLFF; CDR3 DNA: TGTGCCTGGAGTGTACTCGGAAAACTGTTTTTT
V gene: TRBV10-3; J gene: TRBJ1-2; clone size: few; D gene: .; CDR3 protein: CASSYSPDKLQGYGYTF; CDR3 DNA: TGTGCCAGCAGTTACTCTCCGGACAAGCTCCAGGGCTATGGCTACACCTTC
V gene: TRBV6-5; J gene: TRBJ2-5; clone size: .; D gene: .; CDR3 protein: CASSPRWGLMETQYF; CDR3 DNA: TGTGCCAGCAGCCCGAGGTGGGGGCTAATGGAGACCCAGTACTTC